These 10 T cell receptor beta chains share one sample of origin, sequenced in a study of immune cell composition in non-small cell lung cancer. Normal lung sampling was at least 3 cm from the tumour, as distant as possible. Assay: immunoSEQ multiplex PCR; the TCRdb copy retains only in-frame clones and omits some. Altogether around 3,500 clones are present, 84% being singletons, with the ten largest covering around 11%. Sequencing was carried out using non-adjacent lung tissue. Source of these receptors: a human donor with non-small cell lung cancer.

The gene calls are TRBV5-1 and TRBJ2-6, with 11 bases fitting TRBD1. The J segment lost 1 base and the V segment lost 6 bases, leaving 9 bases of the junction unmatched. The CDR3 extends over 18 amino acids. Looked up from germline, CDR1 is SGHRS and CDR2 is YFSETQ. CDR3 region: CASNDPDRGRSGANVLTF. The CDR3 DNA follows: TGCGCCAGCAATGACCCGGACAGGGGGCGTTCTGGGGCCAACGTCCTGACTTTC.

In this sample, this clone turned up once. The chain has TRBV28 and TRBJ1-5; D possibly corresponds to TRBD1 (5 bases). This CDR3 comprises 15 residues. The V and J ends lost 4 bases and 6 bases respectively, with 16 bases between them. Germline assignment: CDR1 MDHEN and CDR2 SYDVKM. The CDR3 coding sequence is TGTGCCAGCAGTTCTTTGCAGGGAAGAGGTCAGCCCCAGCATTTT. Protein sequence: CASSSLQGRGQPQHF.

The chain has TRBV4-2 and TRBJ2-3; 8 nucleotides match TRBD2. Germline V CDR1 and CDR2: LGHNA, YNFKEQ. V trimming: 0 bases; J trimming: 4 bases; junction bases outside the gene matches: 6. The CDR3 covers 16 residues. The CDR3 sequence is CASSQEGTSAADTQYF. The CDR3 DNA reads TGTGCCAGCAGCCAAGAAGGGACTAGTGCGGCAGATACGCAGTATTTT.

The chain's CDR3 is CASKRAVSYNEQFF. Here the CDR3 DNA reads TGTGCCAGCAAAAGAGCGGTCTCCTACAATGAGCAGTTCTTC. V and J are TRBV6-5 and TRBJ2-1; tentative D call: TRBD2 (5 bases). Per the germline V gene, CDR1 is MNHEY and CDR2 is SVGAGI. V was clipped by 7 bases and J by 0 bases, with 10 bases between them. This CDR3 comprises 14 residues.

Judged by abundance, this clone is large (0.1 to 1%). The V gene is TRBV6-5, the J gene TRBJ2-1, with a weak D call TRBD2 (6 bases). Germline-derived CDR1 and CDR2 are MNHEY and SVGAGI. The CDR3 length is 14 residues. V dropped 8 bases and J dropped 4 bases, with 15 bases sitting between them. CDR3 nucleotides: TGTGCCAGCGGGGGGACTGGCCCATACAATGAGCAGTTCTTC. This encodes CASGGTGPYNEQFF.

This clone is large in the sample. V is TRBV29-1 and J is TRBJ2-4; perhaps TRBD1 as D (6 bases). Germline lookup yields CDR1 SQVTM and CDR2 ANQGSEA. The CDR3 contains 10 residues. Trimming took 7 bases from V and 14 from J, leaving 15 bases between them. The CDR3 region has the DNA TGCAGCGCCGCGGACAGCGTCGAGTACTTC. Its protein product is CSAADSVEYF.

This sequence joins TRBV5-8 and TRBJ1-1; possible D gene TRBD1, 5 bases. Trimming pared 4 bases from V and 7 bases from J, leaving 20 bases between. Germline V gene sequence: CDR1 SGHTS, CDR2 YDEGEE. The CDR3 sequence is 15 residues long. This chain's CDR3 is CASSPESGGRYEAFF. The CDR3 nucleotides are TGTGCCAGCAGCCCTGAATCCGGGGGGAGATATGAAGCTTTCTTT. Full variable domain (rest looked up from reference TRBV5-8 and TRBJ1-1): EAGVTQSPTHLIKTRGQQATLRCSPISGHTSVYWYQQALGLGLQFLLWYDEGEERNRGNFPPRFSGRQFPNYSSELNVNALELEDSALYLCASSPESGGRYEAFFGQGTRLTVV.

The rearrangement joins TRBV7-2 to TRBJ2-7, with TRBD2 matching 12 bases. Germline V lookup: CDR1 SGHTA, CDR2 FQGNSA. The V and J ends lost 5 bases and 6 bases, in that order; junction bases with no gene match: 11. This CDR3 has 16 residues. The CDR3 DNA follows: TGTGCCAGCAGCCCAGGGACTAGCGGGCTGCGAGCCGAGCAGTACTTC. Translation: CASSPGTSGLRAEQYF.

The chain carries TRBV19 and TRBJ2-7; D not certain. The germline CDR1 and CDR2 sequences are LNHDA and SQIVND (reference sequence). Trimming removed 5 bases from V and 6 bases from J, with 14 bases in between. The length of the CDR3 is 13 residues. CDR3 residues: CASSPVSTAEQYF. In DNA form, the CDR3 reads TGTGCCAGTAGTCCCGTATCAACTGCCGAGCAGTACTTC.

This chain connects TRBV2 to TRBJ1-1, with D unclear. V shed 4 bases and J shed 6 bases, with 12 bases lying between them. The CDR3 contains 13 residues. The germline CDR1 and CDR2 sequences are SNHLY and FYNNEI. CDR3 loop: CASSGSPGSEAFF. In DNA, the CDR3 is TGTGCCAGCAGTGGGTCCCCGGGGTCTGAAGCTTTCTTT.